The clone carrying this T cell receptor (beta chain) was counted between two and nine times. The antigen remains undetermined. With random hexamers, reverse transcription was performed on about 0.5 to 1 ug of RNA. immunoSEQ multiplex PCR amplified TCR beta CDR3 across 54 Vbeta, 13 Jbeta. TCRdb recomputed calls from the immunoSEQ multiplex PCR reads with MiXCR, one row per CDR3 protein. The sample lists about 300,000 distinct CDR3 sequences, 70% to 90% occurring once. This sample is part of a study of CD8 T cells in Susac syndrome. The germline V gene has CDR1 SGHDT and CDR2 YYEEEE. The CDR3 runs to 15 residues. J was trimmed by 2 bases and V by 4 bases; bases with no gene match: 8. Broader study findings: The study recognized that its TCR sequencing and HLA analysis covered a relatively small number of individuals.

The authors sequenced TCR beta from blood CD8+ and CD4+ T cells. Purification of the CD8+ and CD4+ T cells relied on negative isolation, and TEMRA cells underwent FACS enrichment. The sequenced sample consisted of CD8+ T cells from PBMCs. The chain employs TRBV5-6 and TRBJ2-7; 8 bases fit TRBD1. The sequence was obtained from a human donor with multiple sclerosis. The CDR3 sequence: CASSHWTGQPYEQYF. The CDR3 DNA is TGTGCCAGCAGCCACTGGACAGGGCAACCCTACGAGCAGTACTTC.